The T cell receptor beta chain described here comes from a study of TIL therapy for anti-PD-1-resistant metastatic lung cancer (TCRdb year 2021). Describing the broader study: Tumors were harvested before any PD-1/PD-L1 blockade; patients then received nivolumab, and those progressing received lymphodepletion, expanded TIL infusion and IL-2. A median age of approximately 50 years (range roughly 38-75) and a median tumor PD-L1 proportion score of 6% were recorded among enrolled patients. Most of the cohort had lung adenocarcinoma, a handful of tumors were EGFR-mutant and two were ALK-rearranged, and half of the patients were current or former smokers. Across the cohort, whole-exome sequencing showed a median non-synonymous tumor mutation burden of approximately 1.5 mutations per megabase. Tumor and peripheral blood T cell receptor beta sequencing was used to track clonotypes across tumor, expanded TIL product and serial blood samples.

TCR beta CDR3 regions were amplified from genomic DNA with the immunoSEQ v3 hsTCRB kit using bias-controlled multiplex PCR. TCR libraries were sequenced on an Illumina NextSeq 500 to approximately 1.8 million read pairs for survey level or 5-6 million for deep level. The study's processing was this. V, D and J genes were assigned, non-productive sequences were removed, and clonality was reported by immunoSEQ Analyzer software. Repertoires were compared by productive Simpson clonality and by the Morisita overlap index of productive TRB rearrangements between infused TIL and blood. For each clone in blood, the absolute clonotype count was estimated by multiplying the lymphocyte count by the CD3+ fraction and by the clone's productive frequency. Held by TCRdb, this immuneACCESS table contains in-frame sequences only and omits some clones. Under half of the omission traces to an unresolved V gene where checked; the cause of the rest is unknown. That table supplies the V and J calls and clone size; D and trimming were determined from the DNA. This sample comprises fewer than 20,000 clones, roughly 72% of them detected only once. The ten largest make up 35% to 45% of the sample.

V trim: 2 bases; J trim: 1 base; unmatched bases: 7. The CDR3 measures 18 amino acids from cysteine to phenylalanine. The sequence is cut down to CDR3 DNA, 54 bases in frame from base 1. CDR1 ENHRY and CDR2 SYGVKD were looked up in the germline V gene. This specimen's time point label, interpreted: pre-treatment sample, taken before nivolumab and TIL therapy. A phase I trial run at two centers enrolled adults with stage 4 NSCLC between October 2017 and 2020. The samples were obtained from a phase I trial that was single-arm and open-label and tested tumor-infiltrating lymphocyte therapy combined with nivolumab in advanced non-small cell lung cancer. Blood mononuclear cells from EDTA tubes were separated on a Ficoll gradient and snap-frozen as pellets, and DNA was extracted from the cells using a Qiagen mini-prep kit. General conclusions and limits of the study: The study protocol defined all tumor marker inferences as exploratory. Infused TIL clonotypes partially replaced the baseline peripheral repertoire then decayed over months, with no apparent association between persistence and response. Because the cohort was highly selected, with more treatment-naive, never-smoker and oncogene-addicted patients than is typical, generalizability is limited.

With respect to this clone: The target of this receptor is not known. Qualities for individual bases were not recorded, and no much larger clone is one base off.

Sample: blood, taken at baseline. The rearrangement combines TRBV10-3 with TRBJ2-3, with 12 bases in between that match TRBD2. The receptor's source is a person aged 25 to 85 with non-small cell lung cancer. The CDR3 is CAISETYRTSGGTDTQYF. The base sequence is TGTGCCATCAGTGAGACCTACAGGACTAGCGGGGGCACAGATACGCAGTATTTT.